This T cell receptor (beta chain) was captured in a study of blood T cells in healthy people across ages. This CDR3 is 14 amino acids long. Germline V lookup: CDR1 ENHRY, CDR2 SYGVKD. Trimming left V 2 bases short and J 0 bases short, with 6 bases between. A sample-barcoded 5' primer and a J-beta primer mix were used in a second PCR of roughly 7 to 12 cycles. Carrying 12 random nucleotides, a template-switch adaptor labeled each individual cDNA molecule. TCRdb re-analysed the 5' RACE reads in MiXCR, keeping a single row per CDR3 protein. Of 650,000 to 1,000,000 distinct CDR3 sequences listed, roughly 35% are singletons.

The chain links TRBV10-3 to TRBJ2-3; D not resolved. The clonotype was recovered from a man in his late teens or twenties in good health. The sequenced sample was blood. The CDR3 region has the DNA TGTGCCATCAGTGAGCCGGACAGCACAGATACGCAGTATTTT. Amino acid sequence: CAISEPDSTDTQYF.